The 24 T cell receptor beta chains below all came from one sample that was sequenced in a study of identifying expanded T cells in peripheral blood. The data were produced by immunoSEQ multiplex PCR, yet TCRdb's version contains in-frame clones alone and is incomplete. The sample yields 110,000 or so clones, 88% seen once. The sample consisted of blood. These receptors came from a person aged 18 to 70 in good health.

This sequence joins TRBV19 and TRBJ2-3, with D perhaps TRBD2 (5 bases). Germline V CDR1 and CDR2: LNHDA, SQIVND (reference sequence). This CDR3 is 15 amino acids long. V was cut by 10 bases and J by 1 base, with 18 bases left in between. CDR3 bases: TGTGCCACCAGCGGAGATATTCGCGGCACAGATACGCAGTATTTT. Its translation is CATSGDIRGTDTQYF.

V is TRBV7-9 and J is TRBJ1-2, with 7 bases lining up with TRBD1. Germline V gene sequence: CDR1 SEHNR, CDR2 FQNEAQ (reference sequence). The CDR3 has 15 residues. J was trimmed by 4 bases and V by 4 bases; bases with no gene match: 9. CDR3 sequence reads: CASSSQRQGSYGYTF. In DNA form, the CDR3 reads TGTGCCAGCAGCTCGCAGAGACAGGGCAGCTATGGCTACACCTTC.

The chain combines TRBV4-1 with TRBJ1-2; D not resolved. Trimming removed 0 bases from V and 6 bases from J, with 14 bases in between. The germline V gene encodes CDR1 MGHRA and CDR2 YSYEKL. This CDR3 contains 15 residues. The CDR3 sequence is CASSQDRTVGNGYTF. The DNA for the CDR3 is TGCGCCAGCAGCCAAGATCGAACGGTAGGGAATGGCTACACCTTC.

The V and J genes are TRBV5-8 and TRBJ2-3; 8 nucleotides line up with TRBD2. Per the germline V gene, CDR1 is SGHTS and CDR2 is YDEGEE. CDR3 length: 15 amino acids. Trimming removed 5 bases from V and 0 bases from J; junction bases left unmatched: 5. The CDR3 nucleotides are TGTGCCAGCAGTGGGCGGGGGGCGAGCACAGATACGCAGTATTTT. The encoded protein is CASSGRGASTDTQYF.

The chain is built from TRBV7-9 and TRBJ2-5; D may be TRBD2 (5 bases). This CDR3 contains 15 residues. Trimming took off 4 bases at V and 5 bases at J, with 17 bases between the two ends. Germline values: CDR1 SEHNR, CDR2 FQNEAQ (reference sequence). The DNA for the CDR3 is TGTGCCAGCAGCTCTGGGAGCCCCGAGTGGGAGACCCAGTACTTC. It yields the protein CASSSGSPEWETQYF.

This clone showed up just a few times. The gene calls are TRBV2 and TRBJ2-1, with 8 bases aligning to TRBD2. The germline V gene encodes CDR1 SNHLY and CDR2 FYNNEI. This CDR3 comprises 16 residues. J lost 4 bases, V lost 3 bases, and 8 bases had no gene match. The DNA for the CDR3 is TGTGCCAGCAGTGAGGGGGCTAGCGGGCAATACAATGAGCAGTTCTTC. Translation: CASSEGASGQYNEQFF.

The chain employs TRBV9 and TRBJ2-4, with a tentative D call TRBD2 (7 bases). Between the trimmed V and J ends, which lost 4 bases and 0 bases, there was a span of 17 bases. The CDR3 spans 17 residues. Germline V gene sequence: CDR1 SGDLS, CDR2 YYNGEE. The CDR3 DNA sequence: TGTGCCAGCAGCTCAAGGGGGGGTGGTGGAGCCAAAAACATTCAGTACTTC. Translation gives CASSSRGGGGAKNIQYF.

V usage is TRBV6-4 and J usage is TRBJ2-5, with a tentative D call TRBD1 (6 bases). Germline CDR1 and CDR2: MRHNA and SNTAGT. V shed 8 bases and J shed 5 bases, with 15 bases lying between them. The CDR3 totals 13 residues. The CDR3 here is CASAFRRGETQYF. The CDR3 nucleotides are TGTGCCAGCGCATTTCGTAGGGGGGAGACCCAGTACTTC.

The V call is TRBV14, the J call TRBJ2-1, with 12 bases that match TRBD1. Germline CDR1 is SGHDN and CDR2 is FVKESK. CDR3 length: 16 amino acids. Losses at the gene ends were 4 bases for V and 6 bases for J; bases not matched to a gene: 7. CDR3 protein: CASSLPGQGASNEQFF. CDR3 sequence (DNA): TGTGCCAGCAGCCTTCCGGGACAGGGGGCGTCCAATGAGCAGTTCTTC. The full variable domain, its missing parts supplied by reference TRBV14 and TRBJ2-1, is EAGVTQFPSHSVIEKGQTVTLRCDPISGHDNLYWYRRVMGKEIKFLLHFVKESKQDESGMPNNRFLAERTGGTYSTLKVQPAELEDSGVYFCASSLPGQGASNEQFFGPGTRLTVL.

This chain uses TRBV12-2 with TRBJ1-3; TRBD1, the table's D call, lacks a check against the DNA. TRBV12-2 is a documented pseudogene. The CDR3 has 14 amino acids. The DNA of the CDR3 is TGTGCAAGTCGCCGTATAGGACAGGGCAACACCATATATTTT. Translating gives CASRRIGQGNTIYF.

The J gene is TRBJ2-7, the V gene TRBV7-2, with a tentative D call TRBD2 (6 bases). The CDR3 contains 12 residues. Looked up from germline, CDR1 is SGHTA and CDR2 is FQGNSA. Deletions cut 5 bases from V and 7 bases from J, with 12 bases between. The CDR3 loop reads CASSELASEQYF. The CDR3 nucleotides are TGTGCCAGCAGCGAGCTAGCGTCTGAGCAGTACTTC.

The CDR3 region is CSVGDGAYEQYF. CDR3 sequence (DNA): TGCAGCGTTGGGGACGGCGCCTACGAGCAGTACTTC. The chain employs TRBV29-1 and TRBJ2-7, with D perhaps being TRBD1 or TRBD2 (5 bases each). Germline-derived CDR1 and CDR2 are SQVTM and ANQGSEA. V was trimmed by 4 bases and J by 2 bases, leaving 9 bases between them. The CDR3 consists of 12 residues.

In this sample, this clone turned up once. This chain joins TRBV25-1 and TRBJ1-4; D remains ambiguous. Germline lookup yields CDR1 MGHDK and CDR2 SYGVNS. This CDR3 has 14 amino acids. The V end lost 0 bases, the J end lost 8 bases, and 10 bases lay between the germline ends. For the CDR3, the DNA is TGTGCCAGCAGTGAATATGGGCTAGGCGAAAAACTGTTTTTT. This encodes CASSEYGLGEKLFF.

The chain links TRBV28 to TRBJ1-4; TRBD1 matches at 9 bases. The CDR3 runs 13 residues. With 6 bases clipped from V and 6 bases from J, the junction kept 2 bases outside the gene matches. Looked up from germline, CDR1 is MDHEN and CDR2 is SYDVKM. This chain's CDR3 is CASRGQGDEKLFF. The CDR3 nucleotides are TGTGCCAGCAGGGGACAGGGCGATGAAAAACTGTTTTTT.

V and J are TRBV5-1 and TRBJ2-1; the D is unclear. The CDR3 totals 14 residues. Germline V gene lookup returns CDR1 SGHRS and CDR2 YFSETQ. V lost 0 bases and J 4 bases, leaving 8 bases between the germline ends. CDR3 region: CASSLGAEYNEQFF. The CDR3 DNA reads as TGCGCCAGCAGCTTGGGGGCAGAGTACAATGAGCAGTTCTTC.

The J gene is TRBJ2-2, the V gene TRBV28; TRBD2 matches at 8 bases. With V trimmed by 3 bases and J by 7 bases, 4 bases remained unmatched. This CDR3 has 14 residues. Germline-derived CDR1 and CDR2 are MDHEN and SYDVKM. The CDR3, as DNA: TGTGCCAGCAGTTTTTATAGCGGGAACGGGGAGCTGTTTTTT. Translation gives CASSFYSGNGELFF.

This clone was counted once. The V and J genes are TRBV19 and TRBJ2-5; no firm D call. CDR1 and CDR2 (germline): LNHDA, SQIVND (reference sequence). The CDR3 is made up of 13 amino acids. Trimming took 8 bases from V and 1 from J, leaving 11 bases between them. The CDR3 nucleotides read TGTGCCAGTGCTCAAAGCTTCCAAGAGACCCAGTACTTC. It yields the protein CASAQSFQETQYF.

The chain employs TRBV5-6 and TRBJ1-1; D is perhaps TRBD1 (6 bases). CDR1 is SGHDT and CDR2 is YYEEEE in the germline V gene. The ends were cut back, 0 bases at V and 8 bases at J, with 11 bases in the middle. The CDR3 runs to 13 residues. CDR3 region: CASSLDSGTEAFF. The CDR3 DNA reads as TGTGCCAGCAGCTTGGATAGCGGGACAGAAGCTTTCTTT.

This chain links TRBV2 with TRBJ2-7; D possibly corresponds to TRBD1 (5 bases). With 4 bases removed from V and 2 bases from J, the gap between germline ends came to 6 bases. This CDR3 spans 12 amino acids. Per the germline V gene, CDR1 is SNHLY and CDR2 is FYNNEI. CDR3 coding DNA: TGTGCCAGCAGTGGACAGCCCTACGAGCAGTACTTC. This translates into CASSGQPYEQYF.

This sequence joins TRBV9 and TRBJ2-5, with 7 bases matching TRBD2. CDR1 is SGDLS, CDR2 YYNGEE, per germline. The CDR3 is 15 residues long. The V and J ends lost 6 bases and 4 bases, in that order; junction bases with no gene match: 12. The CDR3 bases are TGTGCCAGCACCGAAGCGGGACTCGGGGCAGAGACCCAGTACTTC. Amino acid sequence: CASTEAGLGAETQYF.

Remarks on this clone: Other nucleotide sequences from this sample produce the same CDR3. V usage is TRBV4-2 and J usage is TRBJ2-1; 13 bases agree with TRBD2. The CDR3 length is 16 residues. Germline lookup yields CDR1 LGHNA and CDR2 YNFKEQ. The J segment lost 7 bases and the V segment lost 1 base, leaving 4 bases of the junction unmatched. The CDR3 protein is CASSQGGLAGYNEQFF. For the CDR3, the DNA is TGTGCCAGCAGCCAAGGGGGACTAGCGGGATATAATGAGCAGTTCTTC.

The chain carries TRBV7-2 and TRBJ2-1; 7 bases are shared with TRBD2. There are 16 residues in the CDR3. CDR1 and CDR2 from the germline V gene are SGHTA and FQGNSA. V trimming: 1 base; J trimming: 0 bases; junction bases outside the gene matches: 3. For the CDR3, the DNA is TGTGCCAGCAGCTTAGGGGGAGGGCTCTCCTACAATGAGCAGTTCTTC. Encoded protein: CASSLGGGLSYNEQFF. Full variable domain (remainder filled in from reference TRBV7-2 and TRBJ2-1): GAGVSQSPSNKVTEKGKDVELRCDPISGHTALYWYRQSLGQGLEFLIYFQGNSAPDKSGLPSDRFSAERTGGSVSTLTIQRTQQEDSAVYLCASSLGGGLSYNEQFFGPGTRLTVL.

The chain uses TRBV10-3 and TRBJ1-4, with 7 bases aligning to TRBD1. The CDR3 length is 15 residues. Germline CDR1 reads ENHRY; CDR2 reads SYGVKD. After removal of 3 bases from V and 2 bases from J, the junction contained 3 bases not matched to a gene. CDR3 coding DNA: TGTGCCATCAGTGACAGGGGGGGGACTAATGAAAAACTGTTTTTT. Amino acids: CAISDRGGTNEKLFF.

This clone was observed a handful of times. The CDR3 DNA reads as TGTGCCAGTAGTACGGTGACAGGGGGCTATCAGCCCCAGCATTTT. Its protein product is CASSTVTGGYQPQHF. V and J are TRBV19 and TRBJ1-5; 10 bases agree with TRBD1. CDR1 LNHDA and CDR2 SQIVND come from the germline V gene (reference sequence). Trimming cost V 4 bases and J 5 bases; bases outside gene matches: 5. CDR3 size: 15 residues.